These T cell receptor beta chains were read from a single sample in a study of molecular identifiers for immune sequencing clone quantification. TCRdb used MiXCR to reprocess the PCR reads, holding one entry per CDR3 protein. The data show about 640,000 distinct CDR3 sequences, with 20% seen just once and roughly 0.85% held by the top ten. Sequenced material: naive CD8+ T cells from blood, with Jurkat cell RNA spiked in. These receptors originate from a human donor in good health. Some libraries in this study had Jurkat cell RNA spiked in. CDR3s include the opening cysteine and the closing phenylalanine or tryptophan. The D gene is left open where the match is weak. Clone size appears in some rows only: once, few, many, or a class for an expanded clone.

TRBJ2-2,TRBV20-1,16,few,TRBD2,TGCAGTGCTAGACCACGGACTAGCGGGACGACCGGGGAGCTGTTTTTT,CSARPRTSGTTGELFF
TRBJ1-1,TRBV24-1,13,many,-,TGTGCCACCAGTGATCCTGTCTTCAAAGAAGCTTTCTTT,CATSDPVFKEAFF
TRBJ1-1,TRBV20-1,14,-,-,TGCAGTGCGTTGCCCCCGACGGGGAACACTGAAGCTTTCTTT,CSALPPTGNTEAFF
TRBJ2-3,TRBV9,17,-,TRBD1,TGTGCCAGCAGCGTAGGTCCCAGGACAGGGGACACAGATACGCAGTATTTT,CASSVGPRTGDTDTQYF
TRBJ2-5,TRBV7-2,14,many,-,TGTGCCAGCAGCTTAGTTGCTGAAAAAGAGACCCAGTACTTC,CASSLVAEKETQYF
TRBJ1-5,TRBV2,16,-,-,TGTGCCAGCAGTCCATATGGAAGACCGGGAGGTCAGCCCCAGCATTTT,CASSPYGRPGGQPQHF
TRBJ2-5,TRBV20-1,15,many,TRBD1,TGCAGTGCTAGAGACCGGGACAGGGGGGGGGAGACCCAGTACTTC,CSARDRDRGGETQYF
TRBJ2-2,TRBV7-9,13,-,-,TGTGCCAGCAGCTTTGAGGAAACCGGGGAGCTGTTTTTT,CASSFEETGELFF
TRBJ2-5,TRBV9,17,-,TRBD2,TGTGCCAGCAGCGCCCATGGACTAGCGGGGCCTCAAGAGACCCAGTACTTC,CASSAHGLAGPQETQYF
TRBJ1-1,TRBV11-2,13,many,-,TGTGCCAGCAGCCCCCCCAACCACCTTGAAGCTTTCTTT,CASSPPNHLEAFF
TRBJ2-3,TRBV20-1,16,many,TRBD2,TGCAGTGCTAGAGATCGCTGGCGGGGGGGCATGGATACGCAGTATTTT,CSARDRWRGGMDTQYF
TRBJ2-3,TRBV6-5,16,many,TRBD1,TGTGCCAGCAGTTACTCCGGGACAGGGGTGGGAGATACGCAGTATTTT,CASSYSGTGVGDTQYF
TRBJ2-5,TRBV7-9,14,many,-,TGTGCCAGCAGCGACGGACCCTACCAAGAGACCCAGTACTTC,CASSDGPYQETQYF
TRBJ1-5,TRBV6-2/TRBV6-3,14,-,-,TGTGCCAGCAGTTGCTGGGGCATCAATCAGCCCCAGCATTTT,CASSCWGINQPQHF
TRBJ2-7,TRBV5-4,14,many,-,TGTGCCAGCAGCTTGGGGGACAACCACTACGAGCAGTACTTC,CASSLGDNHYEQYF
TRBJ2-7,TRBV27,14,many,-,TGTGCCAGCAGCTTAAAGGGCGGTCGGTACGAGCAGTACTTC,CASSLKGGRYEQYF
TRBJ2-7,TRBV27,14,many,TRBD1,TGTGCCAGCAGTTCGACCCTGACAGGGGTCGAGCAGTACTTC,CASSSTLTGVEQYF
TRBJ2-7,TRBV7-9,14,many,TRBD2,TGTGCCAGCAGCTTAGTGGCGGGGGTGCTCGAGCAGTACTTC,CASSLVAGVLEQYF
TRBJ2-7,TRBV12-5,13,few,-,TGTGCTAGTGGTTTGAACAGTCTCTACGAGCAGTACTTC,CASGLNSLYEQYF
TRBJ2-7,TRBV6-2/TRBV6-3,14,-,-,TGTGCCAGCAGTTACTCCGTGGATTCCTACGAGCAGTACTTC,CASSYSVDSYEQYF
TRBJ1-5,TRBV28,15,many,-,TGTGCCAGCAACCCAGAGCGCAGGGGCAATCAGCCCCAGCATTTT,CASNPERRGNQPQHF
TRBJ2-7,TRBV5-1,16,many,-,TGCGCCAGCAGCTTGGATGGATTTACGGCGGACTACGAGCAGTACTTC,CASSLDGFTADYEQYF
TRBJ2-3,TRBV12-3/TRBV12-4,16,many,-,TGTGCCAGCAGTCCCCCCCAGGGGCCTTCCACAGATACGCAGTATTTT,CASSPPQGPSTDTQYF
TRBJ2-3,TRBV5-6,16,many,TRBD2,TGTGCCAGCAGCTGGCAGACTAGCGGGTACACAGATACGCAGTATTTT,CASSWQTSGYTDTQYF
TRBJ1-1,TRBV4-2,13,many,TRBD1,TGTGCCAGCAGCCGGGATCTGGGACAGACTTTTCTCTTT,CASSRDLGQTFLF
TRBJ1-1,TRBV19,15,-,-,TGTGCCAGTAGTATCCGGGGGGATAAGAACACTGAAGCTTTCTTT,CASSIRGDKNTEAFF
TRBJ2-7,TRBV12-3/TRBV12-4,15,many,TRBD2,TGTGCCAGCGGGTGGATAGCGGGGGACGCCTACGAGCAGTACTTC,CASGWIAGDAYEQYF
TRBJ1-1,TRBV29-1,11,many,TRBD1,TGCAGCGGCGGACAGGGCACTGAAGCTTTCTTT,CSGGQGTEAFF
TRBJ2-5,TRBV24-1,16,-,-,TGTGCCACCAGTGATTCAGGTGACAGCACACAAGAGACCCAGTACTTC,CATSDSGDSTQETQYF
TRBJ1-2,TRBV29-1,14,many,-,TGCAGCGTGCCCGAGGACTTCAACTTTTATGGCTACACCTTC,CSVPEDFNFYGYTF
TRBJ1-6,TRBV27,14,many,-,TGTGCCAGCAGTTTAAGGGGGTCCAATTCACCCCTCCACTTT,CASSLRGSNSPLHF
TRBJ1-6,TRBV19,18,many,-,TGTGCCAGTAGTATCGGGGCAGTCAGGAGCTCCTATAATTCACCCCTCCACTTT,CASSIGAVRSSYNSPLHF
TRBJ2-3,TRBV4-3,17,many,-,TGCGCCAGCAGCCAAGATTCCAGGGGCCTAGGCTCAGATACGCAGTATTTT,CASSQDSRGLGSDTQYF
TRBJ1-2,TRBV6-5,16,many,TRBD1,TGTGCCAGCAGTTACAACTTTCAGGGGGTTCCCTATGGCTACACCTTC,CASSYNFQGVPYGYTF
TRBJ1-2,TRBV9,14,few,-,TGTGCCAGCACCCCACCAAGCTCGAACTATGGCTACACCTTC,CASTPPSSNYGYTF
TRBJ1-1,TRBV6-2/TRBV6-3,14,many,TRBD1,TGTGCCAGCAGAGGACAGGGGCTCCTAACTGAAGCTTTCTTT,CASRGQGLLTEAFF
TRBJ1-3,TRBV9,16,many,-,TGTGCCAGCAGCGTCTCTCGCACAAAAGGAGGAAACACCATATATTTT,CASSVSRTKGGNTIYF
TRBJ2-5,TRBV6-5,14,few,-,TGTGCCAGCAGTTACCCGAGGGGGTGGAAGACCCAGTACTTC,CASSYPRGWKTQYF
TRBJ2-7,TRBV27,16,many,-,TGTGCCAGCAGTGCCCTGGGCTCGGTGGCCTCCTACGAGCAGTACTTC,CASSALGSVASYEQYF
TRBJ1-5,TRBV19,14,many,-,TGTGCCAGTAGTATGGCTTTAGGGTTCCAGCCCCAGCATTTT,CASSMALGFQPQHF
TRBJ1-2,TRBV6-2/TRBV6-3,12,many,-,TGTGCCAGCAGTTCAGTTTTATATGGCTACACCTTC,CASSSVLYGYTF
TRBJ2-3,TRBV29-1,13,-,-,TGCAGCGTTGAGAACTGGCCCCCAGATACGCAGTATTTT,CSVENWPPDTQYF
TRBJ2-7,TRBV2,12,many,-,TGTGCCAGCAGCTCGTTCCCCTACGAGCAGTACTTC,CASSSFPYEQYF
TRBJ2-7,TRBV6-5,18,many,-,TGTGCCAGCAGTCCCAATAAGAACTTCGGACCTTCCACCTACGAGCAGTACTTC,CASSPNKNFGPSTYEQYF
TRBJ2-5,TRBV6-2/TRBV6-3,16,few,TRBD2,TGTGCCAGCAGTTACAACCTAGCGGGGGGGCCAGAGACCCAGTACTTC,CASSYNLAGGPETQYF
TRBJ2-7,TRBV20-1,14,many,-,TGCAGTGCTCAAAGGACACATAACTCCTACGAGCAGTACTTC,CSAQRTHNSYEQYF
TRBJ2-1,TRBV25-1,15,-,-,TGTGCCAGCACCGCCCCGCGGGGTCGCTACAATGAGCAGTTCTTC,CASTAPRGRYNEQFF
TRBJ1-5,TRBV5-6,15,many,-,TGTGCCAGCAGCTTGGAGGGGGTCTACAATCAGCCCCAGCATTTT,CASSLEGVYNQPQHF
TRBJ2-1,TRBV24-1,14,few,-,TGTGCCGTTGCAGGTGGGAGCTCCTACAATGAGCAGTTCTTC,CAVAGGSSYNEQFF
TRBJ2-3,TRBV19,15,many,-,TGTGCCACTACCTCGTGGCAGGGTGGAACAGATACGCAGTATTTT,CATTSWQGGTDTQYF
TRBJ2-3,TRBV28,15,-,-,TGTGCTTCGGCGGCGGGATGGGGGGCTGGAGATACGCAGTATTTT,CASAAGWGAGDTQYF
TRBJ2-7,TRBV20-1,17,many,TRBD2,TGCAGTGCTAGAGGTTACCTAGCGGGGGGGCCCTCCTACGAGCAGTACTTC,CSARGYLAGGPSYEQYF
TRBJ2-7,TRBV30,14,few,-,TGTGCCTGGAGCGGAACACCCACCCACTACGAGCAGTACTTC,CAWSGTPTHYEQYF
TRBJ2-1,TRBV12-3/TRBV12-4,14,few,TRBD2,TGTGCCAGCAGTTTAGCGACTAGCATGCCTGAGCAGTTCTTC,CASSLATSMPEQFF
TRBJ2-2,TRBV5-5,14,many,-,TGTGCCAGCAGCTTGGTGTCGAACACCGGGGAGCTGTTTTTT,CASSLVSNTGELFF
TRBJ1-5,TRBV5-6,15,many,-,TGTGCCAGCAGCCGTACCCCAACCCCCAGTCAGCCCCAGCATTTT,CASSRTPTPSQPQHF